Sequencing of this T cell receptor beta chain was carried out in a study of cytomegalovirus exposure and HLA in healthy donors. Study results and caveats: According to reports, the classifier identified cytomegalovirus status with high specificity and sensitivity. As was reported, the HLA-A and HLA-B alleles of most subjects were accurately predicted from TCR beta sequences. Solely CMV serostatus was available to characterize immune exposure. There were some V segments, including TRBV6-2 and TRBV6-3, excluded as indistinguishable.

The CDR3 is made up of 19 amino acids. CDR1 and CDR2 (germline): SGHRS, YFSETQ. Losses at the gene ends were 4 bases for V and 1 base for J; bases not matched to a gene: 12. As for this clone: What it recognizes is unknown.

The PCR employed 60 Vbeta primers together with 13 Jbeta primers. Some clones are missing from TCRdb's copy, which holds only in-frame ones; the method was immunoSEQ multiplex PCR. The sample lists some 200,000 clones, approximately 80% occurring once. This clonotype was sampled from a boy aged 2-15 years in good health and CMV-seronegative. The V call is TRBV5-1, the J call TRBJ2-7, with 15 bases that match TRBD2. Sequencing used PBMCs. For the CDR3, the DNA is TGCGCCAGCAGCATGATTCCGGGACTAGCGGGAGGTGGGTCCTACGAGCAGTACTTC. Protein product: CASSMIPGLAGGGSYEQYF.